One and the same sample provided the 20 T cell receptor beta chains below, sequenced in a study of siplizumab effects on memory and regulatory T cells. TCRdb keeps only in-frame clones here, not all; method: immunoSEQ multiplex PCR. In the table there are fewer than 110,000 clones, about 90% of which are singletons. The specimen sequenced was non-Treg CD4+ T cells sorted from blood. The origin of the receptors is a human donor in good health.

This clone appeared a few times. Other DNA sequences in the sample encode the same CDR3. The rearrangement joins TRBV5-1 to TRBJ1-5; D call uncertain. The germline V gene encodes CDR1 SGHRS and CDR2 YFSETQ. V shed 2 bases and J shed 5 bases, with 8 bases lying between them. The CDR3 runs to 13 residues. The CDR3, as DNA: TGCGCCAGCAGCTTCACTGGGGATCAGCCCCAGCATTTT. Its translation: CASSFTGDQPQHF.

The chain uses TRBV20-1 and TRBJ2-1; tentatively, D is TRBD1 (5 bases). Germline assignment: CDR1 DFQATT and CDR2 SNEGSKA (reference sequence). CDR3 length: 11 residues. Trimming took off 7 bases at V and 6 bases at J, with 10 bases between the two ends. CDR3 residues: CSGKGINEQFF. The CDR3 DNA reads TGCAGTGGGAAGGGGATCAATGAGCAGTTCTTC.

This clone is a singleton in its sample. The J gene is TRBJ2-1, the V gene TRBV5-1; the match to TRBD2 covers 10 bases. The germline V gene encodes CDR1 SGHRS and CDR2 YFSETQ. Germline trimming cut 4 bases from V and 5 bases from J; bases unmatched to any gene: 6. CDR3 length equals 15 residues. CDR3: CASSPLAGVDNEQFF. CDR3 DNA sequence: TGCGCCAGCAGCCCCCTAGCGGGAGTGGACAATGAGCAGTTCTTC. Full variable domain (rest looked up from reference TRBV5-1 and TRBJ2-1): KAGVTQTPRYLIKTRGQQVTLSCSPISGHRSVSWYQQTPGQGLQFLFEYFSETQRNKGNFPGRFSGRQFSNSRSEMNVSTLELGDSALYLCASSPLAGVDNEQFFGPGTRLTVL.

This chain connects TRBV4-1 to TRBJ1-5, with TRBD1 matching over 8 bases. Germline-derived CDR1 and CDR2 are MGHRA and YSYEKL. This CDR3 has 15 amino acids. V shed 0 bases and J 9 bases; nucleotides not matched to a gene: 7. CDR3 coding DNA: TGCGCCAGCAGCCAAGATGGGGCAGGGGGCATGCCCCAGCATTTT. It is translated as CASSQDGAGGMPQHF.

The rearrangement joins TRBV29-1 to TRBJ1-1; 7 bases are a match to TRBD1. Trimming removed 5 bases from V and 1 base from J; junction bases left unmatched: 7. The CDR3 consists of 14 residues. CDR1 SQVTM and CDR2 ANQGSEA come from the germline V gene. This CDR3 reads CSVWDRWRNTEAFF. The CDR3 region has the DNA TGCAGCGTTTGGGACAGATGGAGGAACACTGAAGCTTTCTTT.

The chain joins TRBV25-1 to TRBJ1-5; no firm D call. The V gene lost 0 bases and the J gene lost 2 bases, with 5 bases spanning the gap. The CDR3 has 14 amino acids. The germline gives CDR1 MGHDK, CDR2 SYGVNS. CDR3 in amino acids: CASSEYGGNQPQHF. The CDR3, as DNA: TGTGCCAGCAGTGAATATGGGGGCAATCAGCCCCAGCATTTT.

The chain joins TRBV2 to TRBJ1-3; D not certain. The CDR3 totals 11 residues. V was trimmed by 3 bases and J by 7 bases, leaving 4 bases between them. Per the germline V gene, CDR1 is SNHLY and CDR2 is FYNNEI. The DNA for the CDR3 is TGTGCCAGCAGTGATGTTAACACCATATATTTT. Amino acids: CASSDVNTIYF. The variable domain in full, with the rest retrieved from reference TRBV2 and TRBJ1-3, is EPEVTQTPSHQVTQMGQEVILRCVPISNHLYFYWYRQILGQKVEFLVSFYNNEISEKSEIFDDQFSVERPDGSNFTLKIRSTKLEDSAMYFCASSDVNTIYFGEGSWLTVV.

V usage is TRBV7-9 and J usage is TRBJ2-5; 15 bases agree with TRBD2. CDR3 size: 17 residues. Germline values: CDR1 SEHNR, CDR2 FQNEAQ (reference sequence). Trimming took 5 bases from V and 5 from J; bases not matched to a gene: 9. The CDR3 spells CASSPGTSGRPGETQYF. The CDR3 DNA reads as TGTGCCAGCAGCCCGGGGACTAGCGGGAGGCCTGGGGAGACCCAGTACTTC.

This rearrangement joins TRBV2 to TRBJ1-6; D remains unclear. In germline, CDR1 is SNHLY, CDR2 FYNNEI. Trimming left V 6 bases short and J 14 bases short, with 14 bases between. CDR3 length equals 12 residues. CDR3 bases: TGTGCCAGCAGCCTCGGTATTCAGGCCCTCCACTTT. This codes for CASSLGIQALHF.

The CDR3 DNA follows: TGTGCCAGCAGCTTAAGTGAGCACTTCCTGGACGATCAGCCCCAGCATTTT. Amino acids: CASSLSEHFLDDQPQHF. The J gene is TRBJ1-5, the V gene TRBV7-9; no definite D call. In germline, CDR1 is SEHNR, CDR2 FQNEAQ (reference sequence). The V end lost 2 bases, the J end lost 5 bases, and 19 bases lay between the germline ends. CDR3 size: 17 residues.

This clone has only a few counts. V and J are TRBV29-1 and TRBJ2-5, with TRBD2 matching over 9 bases. Losses at the gene ends were 3 bases for V and 1 base for J; bases not matched to a gene: 3. Germline V lookup: CDR1 SQVTM, CDR2 ANQGSEA. The length of the CDR3 is 14 residues. The CDR3 bases are TGCAGCGTTGATGCTAGCGGGGTCCAAGAGACCCAGTACTTC. Amino acids: CSVDASGVQETQYF.

This chain connects TRBV7-9 to TRBJ2-1; D is undetermined. Trimming stripped 5 bases from V and 8 bases from J, with 13 bases between. Looked up from germline, CDR1 is SEHNR and CDR2 is FQNEAQ (reference sequence). The CDR3 has 13 amino acids. The CDR3 bases are TGTGCCAGCAGCCCCCGGAACGGACATGAGCAGTTCTTC. Translating gives CASSPRNGHEQFF.

V gene TRBV2 combines with J gene TRBJ2-1; 13 bases match TRBD2. CDR1 and CDR2 from the germline V gene are SNHLY and FYNNEI. The CDR3 is made up of 16 amino acids. J gave up 4 bases and V 6 bases, and 6 bases lay outside the gene matches. The CDR3, as DNA: TGTGCCAGCAGCGAGGAGGGACTAGCGGGGTACAATGAGCAGTTCTTC. It yields the protein CASSEEGLAGYNEQFF. Full variable domain (rest looked up from reference TRBV2 and TRBJ2-1): EPEVTQTPSHQVTQMGQEVILRCVPISNHLYFYWYRQILGQKVEFLVSFYNNEISEKSEIFDDQFSVERPDGSNFTLKIRSTKLEDSAMYFCASSEEGLAGYNEQFFGPGTRLTVL.

The V gene is TRBV27, the J gene TRBJ2-2; a possible D gene is TRBD2 (5 bases). Germline CDR1 reads MNHEY; CDR2 reads SMNVEV (reference sequence). V was shortened by 3 bases and J by 8 bases, with 19 bases between the two germline ends. The CDR3 is 16 residues long. The CDR3 loop is CASSFRLFPTAGELFF. Written as DNA, the CDR3 is TGTGCCAGCAGTTTTAGACTATTCCCCACGGCTGGGGAGCTGTTTTTT.

CDR3 in DNA: TGTGCCAGCAGCCCCCGGGTCCCCCCGAGCTCCTACGAGCAGTACTTC. This sequence encodes CASSPRVPPSSYEQYF. The chain has TRBV7-2 and TRBJ2-7, with D hard to call. This CDR3 spans 16 amino acids. Trimming removed 5 bases from V and 0 bases from J, with 17 bases in between. The germline V gene encodes CDR1 SGHTA and CDR2 FQGNSA.

The J gene is TRBJ1-1, the V gene TRBV25-1; no clear D gene. The germline V and J ends were trimmed by 0 bases and 4 bases, with 12 bases remaining between them. CDR3 length equals 15 residues. The germline gives CDR1 MGHDK, CDR2 SYGVNS. The CDR3, as DNA: TGTGCCAGCAGTGAATATAAAGGGTTTGGCACTGAAGCTTTCTTT. It encodes CASSEYKGFGTEAFF.

This clone was found a few times. The chain recombines TRBV10-2 with TRBJ2-7; no clear D gene. The germline V gene encodes CDR1 WSHSY and CDR2 SAAADI. V lost 4 bases to trimming and J lost 5 bases, with 12 bases between them. The CDR3 runs to 13 residues. The CDR3 spells CASSVQGIDEQYF. Written as DNA, the CDR3 is TGCGCCAGCAGTGTACAAGGGATCGACGAGCAGTACTTC.

This sequence joins TRBV18 and TRBJ2-2; D gene ambiguous. Per the germline V gene, CDR1 is KGHSH and CDR2 is LQKENI. The CDR3 contains 15 residues. V shed 8 bases and J shed 0 bases, with 13 bases lying between them. Here the CDR3 reads CASPQSTSNTGELFF. Written as DNA, the CDR3 is TGTGCCAGCCCACAGTCAACTTCGAACACCGGGGAGCTGTTTTTT.

V gene TRBV19 combines with J gene TRBJ2-1; possibly TRBD2 for D (6 bases). The CDR3 sequence is 14 residues long. From germline, CDR1 is LNHDA and CDR2 SQIVND (reference sequence). Trimming stripped 4 bases from V and 10 bases from J, with 17 bases between. The CDR3 bases are TGTGCCAGTAGTACCCTAGGAGGGGCAGGAGAGCAGTTCTTC. Translating it yields CASSTLGGAGEQFF.

This clone was recorded once. This chain links TRBV28 with TRBJ2-7; D gene unclear. The CDR3 length is 11 residues. V shed 8 bases and J shed 3 bases, with 8 bases lying between them. Germline values: CDR1 MDHEN, CDR2 SYDVKM. The CDR3 DNA reads as TGTGCCAGCGGAGTAATCTACGAGCAGTACTTC. Its protein product is CASGVIYEQYF.